The entry that follows covers one T cell receptor (beta chain) sequence. Its specificity is unknown. These data originate in a study of shared clonotypes between healthy human individuals. Study-wide context: CD4 naive and memory got three plates each, CD8 naive two, CD8 memory one. Whole-study findings and limits: It was observed that roughly 5.1% of naive CD4 clonotypes were shared across several donors. Naive subsets usually exceeded memory subsets in estimated richness.

As defined, naive CD8 cells were CD45RO-negative and positively selected for CCR7, with terminally differentiated effector memory CD45RA+ cells excluded. Using immunoSEQ multiplex PCR, the repertoire was profiled, and TCRdb retains in-frame clones only, with some absent. The table lists about 2.2 million clones, around 93% of them singletons. This CDR3 region has 17 residues. CDR1 and CDR2 from the germline V gene are MGHRA and YSYEKL. Between the trimmed V and J ends, which lost 3 bases and 0 bases, there was a span of 15 bases. V is TRBV4-1 and J is TRBJ2-1; weak D call: TRBD1 (6 bases). The TCR comes from a young man in good health. Some clones in this sample may be carry-over from other donors' samples. The sequenced sample was naive CD8+ T cells from PBMCs. CDR3 nucleotides: TGCGCCAGCAGCCATCCCCCCCGGGACACCTCCTACAATGAGCAGTTCTTC. It specifies CASSHPPRDTSYNEQFF.